The sequence of this T cell receptor (beta chain) was determined in a study of CD8 T cells in ankylosing spondylitis. Overall study findings and caveats: As reported, disease-linked clones showed significant enrichment in matched ankylosing spondylitis synovial fluid. Disease-linked clones had a CD8+ phenotype and relatively low frequency in peripheral blood.

The CDR3 length is 14 residues. Germline CDR1 and CDR2: SGHDT and YYEEEE. V dropped 6 bases and J dropped 5 bases, with 17 bases sitting between them. This clonotype appeared a few times. The antigen remains undetermined. TCR beta libraries were made by quantitative 5'-RACE with molecular barcodes. Via MiXCR, TCRdb re-called the 5' RACE reads, giving one row per CDR3 protein. The sample includes around 150,000 distinct CDR3 sequences, 15% to 20% of them seen just once. The sequenced material came from blood, either unsorted or a sorted T cell fraction (not recorded which). The chain uses TRBV5-6 and TRBJ2-5, with D tentatively TRBD1 or TRBD2 (5 bases each). This clonotype originated in a male donor with ankylosing spondylitis or in good health (not recorded which). The CDR3 region has the DNA TGTGCCAGCATCAAAGCGCGAGGGACGGAGACCCAGTACTTC. As protein: CASIKARGTETQYF.